The 12 T cell receptor beta chains in this list originate from one sample, sequenced in a study of T-cell reconstitution after alpha-beta-depleted transplantation in children. Preparation of the TCRbeta library was carried out with unique molecular identifiers. Each CDR3 protein gets one entry after TCRdb re-called the PCR reads with MiXCR. The sample consists of a few hundred thousand distinct CDR3 sequences, 10% to 15% of them appearing once. The source was PBMCs, mostly from graft donor cells, collected 360 days after TCRalphabeta/CD19-depleted stem cell transplant. The receptor source for this set is a male patient younger than 18 who had a stem cell transplant for acute myeloid leukemia, so the T cells may come from the graft donor.

This clonotype was seen only a few times. The J gene is TRBJ2-7, the V gene TRBV7-3; 8 bases map to TRBD2. The CDR3 runs 16 residues. V lost 2 bases to trimming and J lost 2 bases; unmatched junction nucleotides: 8. From germline, CDR1 is SGHTA and CDR2 FQGTGA. CDR3 nucleotide sequence: TGTGCCAGCAGCTTAGGCCCGGGAGGGCCCCCCTACGAGCAGTACTTC. This gives the protein CASSLGPGGPPYEQYF. Full variable domain (rest looked up from reference TRBV7-3 and TRBJ2-7): GAGVSQTPSNKVTEKGKYVELRCDPISGHTALYWYRQSLGQGPEFLIYFQGTGAADDSGLPNDRFFAVRPEGSVSTLKIQRTERGDSAVYLCASSLGPGGPPYEQYFGPGTRLTVT.

This clonotype was detected many times. CDR3 protein: CASRSGTSSYEQYF. CDR3 sequence (DNA): TGTGCCAGCAGATCCGGGACTAGCTCCTACGAGCAGTACTTC. This chain uses TRBV28 with TRBJ2-7, with 8 nucleotides matching TRBD2. Trimming removed 6 bases from V and 0 bases from J; junction bases left unmatched: 4. CDR1 and CDR2 (germline): MDHEN, SYDVKM. The CDR3 runs to 14 residues.

This clonotype was found many times. The chain employs TRBV7-2 and TRBJ2-1; 14 nucleotides agree with TRBD2. The J segment lost 10 bases and the V segment lost 6 bases, leaving 11 bases of the junction unmatched. This CDR3 contains 16 residues. Germline assignment: CDR1 SGHTA and CDR2 FQGNSA. This CDR3 is CASSYTGLAGANEQFF. The CDR3 nucleotides read TGTGCCAGCAGTTACACGGGACTAGCGGGAGCTAACGAGCAGTTCTTC.

This clonotype was recorded a few times. This chain joins TRBV5-1 and TRBJ1-1; TRBD1 agrees at 12 bases. Germline CDR1 is SGHRS and CDR2 is YFSETQ. V shed 3 bases, J shed 4 bases, and the junction held 10 bases outside the gene matches. The CDR3 is made up of 17 amino acids. The CDR3 nucleotides are TGCGCCAGCAGCTCTCCGGGACAGGGGGCTAGTGGCACTGAAGCTTTCTTT. This sequence encodes CASSSPGQGASGTEAFF.

The V and J genes are TRBV2 and TRBJ2-2, with 13 bases identical to TRBD2. The germline CDR1 and CDR2 sequences are SNHLY and FYNNEI. With 10 bases clipped from V and 8 bases from J, the junction kept 10 bases outside the gene matches. The CDR3 consists of 15 residues. Here the CDR3 reads CATPRGTSGVGELFF. The CDR3, as DNA: TGTGCCACGCCTCGCGGGACTAGCGGGGTTGGGGAGCTGTTTTTT.

The chain recombines TRBV7-8 with TRBJ2-3; D ambiguous. The CDR3 totals 14 residues. CDR1 is SGHVS and CDR2 is FQNEAQ in the germline V gene. V was shortened by 1 base and J by 1 base, with 6 bases between the two germline ends. The CDR3 loop is CASSLESRTDTQYF. The CDR3 nucleotides are TGTGCCAGCAGCTTAGAGAGTCGCACAGATACGCAGTATTTT.

This clonotype was found a few times. The CDR3 nucleotides read TGTGCCATCAGTGCGCTAGCGGGAGAGGGGCGCAATGAGCAGTTCTTC. It is translated as CAISALAGEGRNEQFF. The chain carries TRBV10-3 and TRBJ2-1; 10 bases fit TRBD2. The CDR3 runs 16 residues. V was clipped by 4 bases and J by 6 bases; unmatched bases: 9. CDR1 is ENHRY and CDR2 is SYGVKD in the germline V gene.

The chain carries TRBV12-3 or TRBV12-4 and TRBJ1-3; no reliable D call. With 10 bases removed from V and 1 base from J, the gap between germline ends came to 14 bases. The CDR3 totals 14 residues. This chain's CDR3 is CATATYGSGNTIYF. The CDR3 bases are TGTGCCACCGCGACTTATGGGTCTGGAAACACCATATATTTT.

This clonotype was observed a few times. The chain uses TRBV20-1 and TRBJ2-3, with TRBD1 as a possible D gene (6 bases). The ends were cut back, 6 bases at V and 1 base at J, with 23 bases in the middle. The CDR3 runs to 17 residues. Germline CDR1 reads DFQATT; CDR2 reads SNEGSKA (reference sequence). CDR3: CSANRAPQGWRTDTQYF. The CDR3 DNA reads TGCAGTGCCAACAGGGCCCCGCAGGGGTGGCGCACAGATACGCAGTATTTT.

The chain combines TRBV4-3 with TRBJ2-7; 8 bases align to TRBD1. Germline lookup yields CDR1 LGHNA and CDR2 YSLEER. The CDR3 sequence is 16 residues long. Trimming took 1 base from V and 3 from J; bases not matched to a gene: 8. The chain's CDR3 is CASSQAPGTGFYEQYF. The CDR3 DNA is TGCGCCAGCAGCCAAGCACCCGGGACAGGTTTCTACGAGCAGTACTTC.

In its sample, this clonotype was seen a few times. The chain links TRBV6-2 or TRBV6-3 to TRBJ2-1; the match to TRBD2 covers 13 bases. Germline-derived CDR1 and CDR2 are MNHEY and SVGEGT. The CDR3 is 15 residues long. The ends lost 5 bases at V and 14 bases at J; junction bases unmatched: 12. The CDR3 region has the DNA TGTGCCAGCAGTCCACCGGGACTAGCGGGATATAAAAAGTTCTTC. Residues: CASSPPGLAGYKKFF.

This clonotype has more than one count but fewer than ten. The chain recombines TRBV4-3 with TRBJ1-5, with 9 nucleotides matching TRBD1. Germline loops: CDR1 LGHNA, CDR2 YSLEER. The CDR3 contains 14 residues. The J segment lost 6 bases and the V segment lost 4 bases, leaving 4 bases of the junction unmatched. The CDR3 here is CASSLRTGAQPQHF. The CDR3 region has the DNA TGCGCCAGCAGCCTTCGGACAGGGGCTCAGCCCCAGCATTTT.